This TCR beta chain appears in the sequencing data of a study of blood T cell repertoires in COVID-19. Study-wide context: Spain, Italy and the United States supplied samples that represented acute and convalescent COVID-19. In each case, the material was cDNA or gDNA derived from T cells, B-cell-depleted T cells, or PBMCs.

As processed by the authors: Amplification from reference gene primers served as the basis for estimated nucleated cell counts. Repertoires were generated with immunoSEQ multiplex PCR, while TCRdb's copy carries only in-frame clones and drops some. D and trimming come from the DNA, and the V and J calls and clone size come from that table. This table has 100,000 or so clones, 85% to 90% appearing once. This CDR3 has 16 amino acids. V was shortened by 5 bases and J by 1 base, with 19 bases between the two germline ends. Germline V gene sequence: CDR1 SGHDT, CDR2 YYEEEE. V usage is TRBV5-6 and J usage is TRBJ2-7; possibly TRBD1 for D (5 bases). The material sequenced was peripheral blood. The origin of this receptor is a human donor with acute or convalescent COVID-19. The donor label of this sample is uncertain. The CDR3 nucleotides read TGTGCCAGCAGGCCTTGGGCAGGGATTAATTCCTACGAGCAGTACTTC. Protein product: CASRPWAGINSYEQYF.